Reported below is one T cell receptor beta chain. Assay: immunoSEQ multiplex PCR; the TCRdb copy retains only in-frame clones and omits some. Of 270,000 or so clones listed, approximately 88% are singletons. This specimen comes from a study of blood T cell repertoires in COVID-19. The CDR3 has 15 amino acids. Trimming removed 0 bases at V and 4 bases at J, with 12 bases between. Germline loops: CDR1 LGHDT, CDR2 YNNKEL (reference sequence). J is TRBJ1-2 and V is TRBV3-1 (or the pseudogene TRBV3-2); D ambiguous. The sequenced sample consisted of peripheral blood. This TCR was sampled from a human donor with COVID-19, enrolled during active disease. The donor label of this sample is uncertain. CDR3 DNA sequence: TGTGCCAGCAGCCAAGACCCAGGTCAAACCTATGGCTACACCTTC. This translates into CASSQDPGQTYGYTF.